This T cell receptor (beta chain) was identified in a study of CXCR3-negative and CXCR3-positive naive CD8 T cells. With respect to this clonotype: What it binds is not known.

TRB cDNA was prepared as libraries by UMI-labeled 5' RACE. TCRdb re-called the 5' RACE reads and catalogs CDR3 proteins one per entry, DNA excluded. The sample data list about 130,000 distinct CDR3 sequences. There are 16 residues in the CDR3. Germline lookup yields CDR1 MNHEY and CDR2 SMNVEV (reference sequence). CD45RO-CCR7+CD27+CD95- cells counted as naive CD8+ T cells. Whole-study results and caveats: TRBV-TRBJ usage matched between naive CXCR3-negative and CXCR3-positive cells but not between memory cells. Fresh PBMCs were used in most assays, and CXCR3 expression partially decreased after cryopreservation.

Sequencing used naive CXCR3- CD8+ T cells from blood. Documented subset: CD45RO-CCR7+CD27+CD95- naive CD8+ T cells lacking CXCR3 (TNR3-). The TCR sequence derives from a human donor in good health. Some clones in this sample may be carry-over from other donors' samples. The chain uses TRBV27 and TRBJ2-3; there is no DNA to check the TCRdb D call of TRBD1. The CDR3 protein is CASSSSQGAKRDTQCF.